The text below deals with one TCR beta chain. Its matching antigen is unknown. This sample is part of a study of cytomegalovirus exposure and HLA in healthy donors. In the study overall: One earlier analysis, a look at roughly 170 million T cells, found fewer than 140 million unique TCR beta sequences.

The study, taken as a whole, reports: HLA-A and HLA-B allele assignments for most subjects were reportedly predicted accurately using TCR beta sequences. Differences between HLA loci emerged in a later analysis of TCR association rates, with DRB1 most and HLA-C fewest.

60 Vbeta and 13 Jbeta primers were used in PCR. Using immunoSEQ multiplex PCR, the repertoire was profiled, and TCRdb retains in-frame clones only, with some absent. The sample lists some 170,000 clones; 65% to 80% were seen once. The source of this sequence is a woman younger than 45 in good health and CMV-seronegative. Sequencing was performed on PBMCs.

CDR3 in amino acids: CASSLKRQGGHEQYF. DNA of the CDR3: TGTGCCAGCAGTTTAAAAAGACAGGGTGGCCACGAGCAGTACTTC. The chain joins TRBV28 to TRBJ2-7, with 7 bases matching TRBD1. Germline V gives CDR1 MDHEN, CDR2 SYDVKM. The CDR3 has 15 residues. Trimming took 2 bases from V and 5 from J; bases not matched to a gene: 9.